Below, 19 T cell receptor beta chains from the same sample are listed, as sequenced in a study of T cell repertoires in cytomegalovirus infection. TCRdb re-called the reads with MiXCR, one entry per CDR3 protein. This table has about 230,000 distinct CDR3 sequences, over 20% appearing once. Sequencing was performed on CD8+ T cells from PBMCs. The receptors originated from a human donor in good health (CMV status not recorded). Some clones in this sample may be carry-over from other donors' samples.

Worth noting for this clonotype: One end of the junction does not line up with germline, which may come from a read error. The genes are TRBV29-1 and TRBJ2-7; TRBD1 matches at 8 bases. Germline V gene data show CDR1 as SQVTM and CDR2 as ANQGSEA. The CDR3 spans 13 residues. This chain's CDR3 is CSVGRGLPYEQYF. The CDR3 DNA sequence: TGCAGCGTTGGCAGGGGGCTGCCCTATGAGCAGTACTTC.

J is TRBJ2-7 and V is TRBV29-1; perhaps TRBD2 as D (6 bases). Looked up from germline, CDR1 is SQVTM and CDR2 is ANQGSEA. The CDR3 extends over 13 amino acids. V lost 6 bases to trimming and J lost 4 bases, with 16 bases between them. CDR3 DNA sequence: TGCAGCGTCCAACCATGGGGGGATTACGAGCAGTACTTC. Protein sequence: CSVQPWGDYEQYF.

This clonotype occurred many times. The gene calls are TRBV11-1 and TRBJ1-1; D remains unclear. Per germline, CDR1 SGHAT and CDR2 FQDESV (reference sequence). Trimming removed 5 bases at V and 3 bases at J, with 10 bases between. This CDR3 contains 13 residues. The CDR3 DNA reads TGTGCCAGCAGCCGCGGGCCCTACACTGAAGCTTTCTTT. Encoded protein: CASSRGPYTEAFF.

This clonotype has only a few counts. The chain links TRBV6-1 to TRBJ1-3; 7 bases agree with TRBD1. Germline V gene data show CDR1 as MNHNS and CDR2 as SASEGT. V dropped 6 bases and J dropped 4; count of bases not matched to a gene: 0. The CDR3 has 12 residues. The CDR3 sequence is CASRTGGNTIYF. CDR3 in DNA: TGTGCCAGCAGGACAGGGGGAAACACCATATATTTT.

This clonotype has a handful of counts. V gene TRBV4-2 combines with J gene TRBJ2-2, with TRBD2 as a possible D gene (7 bases). CDR3 length equals 20 residues. The V and J ends lost 1 base and 1 base respectively, with 22 bases between them. Germline lookup yields CDR1 LGHNA and CDR2 YNFKEQ. Here the CDR3 DNA reads TGTGCCAGCAGCCAAGCGGTCTCCTTAGGCGGGGGCCTGAACACCGGGGAGCTGTTTTTT. Encoded protein: CASSQAVSLGGGLNTGELFF.

Concerning this clonotype itself: A much larger clone differs by one base, so this may be a read error. V is TRBV28 and J is TRBJ2-5, with 7 nucleotides matching TRBD2. Germline values: CDR1 MDHEN, CDR2 SYDVKM. The CDR3 is 17 residues long. The ends lost 6 bases at V and 2 bases at J; junction bases unmatched: 15. The CDR3 DNA is TGTGCCAGCAGCCCTATTGTTGGACGAGCGGGGCAAGAGACCCAGTACTTC. Translation: CASSPIVGRAGQETQYF.

This clonotype has a handful of counts. This chain links TRBV10-3 with TRBJ1-1; D remains unclear. CDR1 is ENHRY and CDR2 is SYGVKD in the germline V gene. V was shortened by 7 bases and J by 1 base, with 13 bases between the two germline ends. CDR3 length: 14 amino acids. As DNA, the CDR3 is TGTGCCATCAATCACGAGGGCCGGAACACTGAAGCTTTCTTT. This translates into CAINHEGRNTEAFF.

The count of this clonotype is one. The CDR3 bases are TGTGCCAGCAGCTTGGGGCCTGCGGGGGCCAACGTCCTGACTTTC. Amino acids: CASSLGPAGANVLTF. The rearrangement uses TRBV7-4 and TRBJ2-6, with a weak D call TRBD1 (5 bases). Germline CDR1 and CDR2: SGHVT and SQSDAQ. The CDR3 has 15 amino acids. The V end lost 3 bases, the J end lost 4 bases, and 10 bases lay between the germline ends.

This clonotype has just a few counts. The V call is TRBV5-6, the J call TRBJ1-3, with a tentative D call TRBD1 (6 bases). There are 14 residues in the CDR3. Trimming took 7 bases from V and 3 from J, leaving 14 bases between them. In germline, CDR1 is SGHDT, CDR2 YYEEEE. The chain's CDR3 is CASGQGQYGNTIYF. For the CDR3, the DNA is TGTGCCAGCGGCCAGGGGCAATATGGAAACACCATATATTTT.

This clonotype was seen repeatedly, ten times or more. The chain employs TRBV28 and TRBJ1-5; D may be TRBD1 (5 bases). V dropped 5 bases and J dropped 10 bases, with 18 bases sitting between them. The V gene's germline CDR1 is MDHEN and CDR2 SYDVKM. This CDR3 is 14 amino acids long. The CDR3 here is CASSRDSLLSPQHF. The CDR3 coding sequence is TGTGCCAGCAGTCGAGACAGCCTCTTATCACCCCAGCATTTT.

This clonotype was seen more than once but under ten times. The chain couples TRBV28 to TRBJ2-5, with TRBD1 matching over 10 bases. Unmatched junction bases numbered 12, after V lost 6 bases and J lost 14 bases. Germline V gene lookup returns CDR1 MDHEN and CDR2 SYDVKM. CDR3 size: 13 residues. The CDR3 region is CASRRGARDRGYF. In DNA form, the CDR3 reads TGTGCCAGCAGGAGGGGTGCCCGGGACAGGGGTTACTTC.

The rearrangement uses TRBV7-9 and TRBJ1-4, with D perhaps TRBD1 (6 bases). CDR1 is SEHNR, CDR2 FQNEAQ, per germline (reference sequence). Trimming pared 8 bases from V and 5 bases from J, leaving 21 bases between. The CDR3 is 16 amino acids. CDR3 sequence (DNA): TGTGCCAGCGGCTCAGCGATCCGGGACACCAATGAAAAACTGTTTTTT. Protein: CASGSAIRDTNEKLFF.

The sample holds many counts of this clonotype. This chain uses TRBV10-3 with TRBJ2-7; D is possibly TRBD2 (6 bases). This CDR3 is built from 13 residues. Trimming removed 8 bases from V and 5 bases from J, with 16 bases in between. Germline loops: CDR1 ENHRY, CDR2 SYGVKD. CDR3 coding DNA: TGTGCCATCTTTAGAGAGGGCGGGAACGAGCAGTACTTC. This codes for CAIFREGGNEQYF.

This chain joins TRBV7-9 and TRBJ1-1, with 7 bases identical to TRBD1. CDR3 length: 15 residues. V shed 2 bases, J shed 1 base, and the junction held 4 bases outside the gene matches. Germline lookup yields CDR1 SEHNR and CDR2 FQNEAQ (reference sequence). The CDR3 bases are TGTGCCAGCAGCTTACGGGACAGTCCGAACACTGAAGCTTTCTTT. It yields the protein CASSLRDSPNTEAFF.

This clonotype was observed at least ten times. The V gene is TRBV28, the J gene TRBJ2-2; tentative D call: TRBD1 (6 bases). There are 16 residues in the CDR3. The germline V gene encodes CDR1 MDHEN and CDR2 SYDVKM. V lost 1 base and J lost 2, with 11 bases in between. CDR3 sequence reads: CASSLYTGTNTGELFF. In DNA, the CDR3 is TGTGCCAGCAGTTTATACACAGGGACAAACACCGGGGAGCTGTTTTTT. The full variable domain, in which reference TRBV28 and TRBJ2-2 provide the parts outside the CDR3, is DVKVTQSSRYLVKRTGEKVFLECVQDMDHENMFWYRQDPGLGLRLIYFSYDVKMKEKGDIPEGYSVSREKKERFSLILESASTNQTSMYLCASSLYTGTNTGELFFGEGSRLTVL.

This clonotype was counted a few times. The chain is built from TRBV24-1 and TRBJ2-1; D uncertain. The CDR3 has 13 amino acids. Germline lookup yields CDR1 KGHDR and CDR2 SFDVKD. The germline V and J ends were trimmed by 3 bases and 6 bases, with 8 bases remaining between them. The CDR3, as DNA: TGTGCCACCAGTGATGGTTGGCCCAATGAGCAGTTCTTC. Translating it yields CATSDGWPNEQFF.

This clonotype was seen only a few times. V and J are TRBV12-5 and TRBJ1-1; tentative D call: TRBD1 (6 bases). CDR1 is LGHNT, CDR2 FRNRAP, per germline. V dropped 6 bases and J dropped 7 bases, with 12 bases sitting between them. This CDR3 spans 12 amino acids. CDR3 in amino acids: CASGLGQNEAFF. The CDR3, as DNA: TGTGCTAGTGGCCTTGGACAGAATGAAGCTTTCTTT.

This clonotype was picked up many times. V and J are TRBV5-5 and TRBJ2-1; TRBD2 aligns across 10 bases. Germline V gene lookup returns CDR1 SGHKS and CDR2 YYEKEE (reference sequence). The CDR3 is 15 amino acids. The J segment lost 5 bases and the V segment lost 2 bases, leaving 4 bases of the junction unmatched. CDR3 protein: CASSFRLAGDNEQFF. The CDR3 region has the DNA TGTGCCAGCAGCTTCAGGCTAGCGGGGGACAATGAGCAGTTCTTC.

In the case of this clonotype: No conserved phenylalanine or tryptophan is present at the end of the CDR3, so a read error is the likely explanation. The chain uses TRBV5-5 and TRBJ1-4, with D unclear. The CDR3 sequence is 14 residues long. Per the germline V gene, CDR1 is SGHKS and CDR2 is YYEKEE (reference sequence). Deletions cut 5 bases from V and 7 bases from J, with 15 bases between. The CDR3 nucleotides are TGTGCCAGCAGGCAAGGCAGCTTCGGTGAAAAACTGTTTTTG. Protein sequence: CASRQGSFGEKLFL.